Shown below are 17 T cell receptor beta chains from a single sample sequenced in a study of blood T cell repertoires in COVID-19. Assay: immunoSEQ multiplex PCR; the TCRdb copy retains only in-frame clones and omits some. This sample has almost 70,000 clones, with more than 70% found just once. The sample comprised peripheral blood. These receptors were collected from a woman in her sixties or seventies with acute or convalescent COVID-19.

The chain joins TRBV5-1 to TRBJ2-2; the match to TRBD2 covers 16 bases. The CDR3 extends over 23 amino acids. Germline V lookup: CDR1 SGHRS, CDR2 YFSETQ. The V gene end was trimmed by 2 bases and the J gene end by 0 bases; junction bases not matched to a gene: 16. The CDR3 loop reads CASSFKGLAGGLTPKTNTGELFF. Written as DNA, the CDR3 is TGCGCCAGCAGCTTTAAGGGACTAGCGGGGGGGTTGACCCCAAAAACGAACACCGGGGAGCTGTTTTTT.

The V and J genes are TRBV30 and TRBJ1-5; 9 bases line up with TRBD1. In germline, CDR1 is GTSNPN, CDR2 SVGIG (reference sequence). The V gene end was trimmed by 0 bases and the J gene end by 7 bases; junction bases not matched to a gene: 4. There are 14 residues in the CDR3. CDR3 in amino acids: CAWSVGQGHQPQHF. In nucleotides, the CDR3 is TGTGCCTGGAGTGTCGGACAGGGGCACCAGCCCCAGCATTTT.

The chain combines TRBV12-3 or TRBV12-4 with TRBJ2-5; D gene uncertain. V was cut by 5 bases and J by 10 bases, with 11 bases left in between. There are 11 residues in the CDR3. The CDR3 DNA is TGTGCCAGCAGTACTCGACTCGACCAGTACTTC. This codes for CASSTRLDQYF.

The rearrangement uses TRBV13 and TRBJ2-1; 10 nucleotides match TRBD1. This CDR3 spans 16 amino acids. CDR1 PRHDT and CDR2 FYEKMQ come from the germline V gene (reference sequence). Trimming cost V 1 base and J 4 bases; bases outside gene matches: 4. The CDR3 sequence is CASSLADRGIYNEQFF. CDR3 nucleotides: TGTGCCAGCAGCTTAGCGGACAGGGGGATTTACAATGAGCAGTTCTTC.

V is TRBV7-9 and J is TRBJ2-1, with 7 bases matching TRBD1. The germline CDR1 and CDR2 sequences are SEHNR and FQNEAQ (reference sequence). The V and J ends lost 5 bases and 0 bases, in that order; junction bases with no gene match: 4. This CDR3 region has 15 residues. CDR3 DNA: TGTGCCAGCAGCCAGGACAGGAGCTCCTACAATGAGCAGTTCTTC. Its translation: CASSQDRSSYNEQFF.

V and J are TRBV28 and TRBJ1-2, with TRBD1 matching 10 bases. CDR1 is MDHEN, CDR2 SYDVKM, per germline. V gave up 6 bases and J gave up 7 bases; unmatched junction bases: 11. The CDR3 is 15 amino acids. The CDR3 loop reads CASRSDRGGEGGYTF. The CDR3 DNA reads TGTGCCAGCAGATCGGACAGGGGGGGTGAGGGTGGCTACACCTTC.

The chain employs TRBV2 and TRBJ1-4; possibly TRBD1 for D (6 bases). Germline V CDR1 and CDR2: SNHLY, FYNNEI. Trimming removed 3 bases at V and 8 bases at J, with 13 bases between. This CDR3 contains 14 residues. The CDR3 DNA reads as TGTGCCAGCAGTGATCCAGGGGAGGGAGAAAAACTGTTTTTT. It codes for CASSDPGEGEKLFF.

The CDR3 DNA is TGCGCCAGCAGCACGGACAGGATCTACGGTGGCTACACCTTC. This sequence encodes CASSTDRIYGGYTF. This sequence joins TRBV5-1 and TRBJ1-2, with 7 bases lining up with TRBD1. CDR1 is SGHRS, CDR2 YFSETQ, per germline. CDR3 length equals 14 residues. With 4 bases clipped from V and 7 bases from J, the junction kept 10 bases outside the gene matches.

V and J are TRBV6-6 and TRBJ1-3; maybe TRBD1 (6 bases). The ends were cut back, 6 bases at V and 0 bases at J, with 15 bases in the middle. CDR1 and CDR2 (germline): MNHNY, SVGAGI (reference sequence). This CDR3 contains 16 residues. In DNA, the CDR3 is TGTGCCAGCAGCGGACAGTGGGCGATCTCTGGAAACACCATATATTTT. Its translation: CASSGQWAISGNTIYF.

The rearrangement joins TRBV19 to TRBJ1-2; possibly TRBD1 for D (6 bases). CDR1 LNHDA and CDR2 SQIVND come from the germline V gene (reference sequence). Between the trimmed V and J ends, which lost 5 bases and 0 bases, there was a span of 10 bases. The CDR3 covers 14 residues. The CDR3 protein is CASSGQSTNYGYTF. The CDR3 DNA is TGTGCCAGTAGTGGACAGTCAACTAACTATGGCTACACCTTC.

The gene calls are TRBV10-3 and TRBJ1-1; 7 bases map to TRBD1. Looked up from germline, CDR1 is ENHRY and CDR2 is SYGVKD. The CDR3 is 13 residues long. V lost 2 bases to trimming and J lost 5 bases; unmatched junction nucleotides: 2. CDR3: CAISEPGGTEAFF. DNA for the CDR3: TGTGCCATCAGTGAGCCAGGGGGAACTGAAGCTTTCTTT.

This rearrangement joins TRBV21-1 to TRBJ2-2; TRBD1, the table's D call, lacks a check against the DNA. TRBV21-1 is a listed pseudogene. The CDR3 has 14 residues. Written as DNA, the CDR3 is TGTGCCAGCAACCCAAACACGAACACCGGGGAGCTGTTTTTT. Amino acid sequence: CASNPNTNTGELFF.

The rearrangement joins TRBV7-3 to TRBJ2-3, with D uncertain. This CDR3 contains 14 residues. CDR1 is SGHTA, CDR2 FQGTGA, per germline. V was clipped by 5 bases and J by 6 bases, with 15 bases between them. CDR3 nucleotides: TGTGCCAGCAGCCCCCTCGGTCCGGAGGATACGCAGTATTTT. As protein: CASSPLGPEDTQYF. The full variable domain, with the rest looked up from reference TRBV7-3 and TRBJ2-3, is GAGVSQTPSNKVTEKGKYVELRCDPISGHTALYWYRQSLGQGPEFLIYFQGTGAADDSGLPNDRFFAVRPEGSVSTLKIQRTERGDSAVYLCASSPLGPEDTQYFGPGTRLTVL.

V usage is TRBV6-5 and J usage is TRBJ1-2; 9 positions agree with TRBD1. V gave up 4 bases and J gave up 8 bases; unmatched junction bases: 5. Germline loops: CDR1 MNHEY, CDR2 SVGAGI. This CDR3 is built from 13 residues. CDR3 region: CASSSGTGTGYTF. As DNA, the CDR3 is TGTGCCAGCAGTTCCGGGACAGGGACGGGCTACACCTTC.

The J gene is TRBJ1-2, the V gene TRBV28; TRBD1 agrees at 7 bases. Germline V gives CDR1 MDHEN, CDR2 SYDVKM. This CDR3 has 14 residues. Germline trimming cut 4 bases from V and 7 bases from J; bases unmatched to any gene: 9. The CDR3 DNA sequence: TGTGCCAGCAGTTCGAATGAACAGGGGATTGGCTACACCTTC. The encoded protein is CASSSNEQGIGYTF.

The rearrangement links TRBV9 to TRBJ1-2; 11 bases are a match to TRBD1. CDR3 size: 18 residues. J gave up 3 bases and V 3 bases, and 13 bases lay outside the gene matches. CDR1 is SGDLS and CDR2 is YYNGEE in the germline V gene. CDR3 in amino acids: CASSGAGSSGQGDYGYTF. The CDR3 coding sequence is TGTGCCAGCAGCGGGGCGGGGTCGTCGGGACAGGGGGACTATGGCTACACCTTC.

J is TRBJ1-1 and V is TRBV18; D not resolved. Trimming took off 6 bases at V and 0 bases at J, with 8 bases between the two ends. This CDR3 has 13 residues. The germline V gene encodes CDR1 KGHSH and CDR2 LQKENI. CDR3 in amino acids: CASSSTLNTEAFF. The CDR3 DNA reads as TGTGCCAGCTCCTCGACACTGAACACTGAAGCTTTCTTT. The variable domain in full, completed from reference TRBV18 and TRBJ1-1, reads NAGVMQNPRHLVRRRGQEARLRCSPMKGHSHVYWYRQLPEEGLKFMVYLQKENIIDESGMPKERFSAEFPKEGPSILRIQQVVRGDSAAYFCASSSTLNTEAFFGQGTRLTVV.